This T cell receptor (beta chain) was captured in a study of low-dose radiotherapy and immunotherapy resistance in tumors. Across the whole study: One day prior to radiation and immunotherapy, intravenous cyclophosphamide at 200 mg/m2 was given, repeated every two weeks.

Indicated time point: before trial treatment. Donors were treated with nivolumab, ipilimumab, aspirin, and low-dose cyclophosphamide and radiotherapy. Trimming took 6 bases from V and 4 from J, leaving 19 bases between them. Germline loops: CDR1 SNHLY, CDR2 FYNNEI. The CDR3 consists of 16 residues. TRAV- and TRBV-specific primers, spanning alpha and beta chains, primed first-strand cDNA. Over 20 PCR cycles, TCRs were amplified from a constant-region primer and V-primer adapter. Amplification (by in vitro transcription) was performed on isolated mRNA. TCRdb re-called the reads through MiXCR, storing one row per CDR3 protein. This table holds tens of thousands of distinct CDR3 sequences, around 25% found once.

Sequenced here: PBMCs, sampled before treatment. This clonotype was sampled from a male donor with prostate cancer. This chain joins TRBV2 and TRBJ1-5; D is unclear. The CDR3 spells CASSHAVGVPNQPQHF. CDR3 bases: TGTGCCAGCAGCCACGCCGTAGGAGTCCCTAATCAGCCCCAGCATTTT.